Shown below are 9 T cell receptor beta chains from a single sample sequenced in a study of T cells in Graves' hyperthyroidism and ophthalmopathy. Amplified regions were TCR beta CDR3 sequences from RNA transcripts. HTBI primers were employed in a first-round RT-PCR of the TCR CDR3. TCRdb reprocessed the multiplex PCR reads with MiXCR, giving one entry per CDR3 protein. The profile shows fewer than 650,000 distinct CDR3 sequences, 13% to 15% of them singletons. Sequenced input: blood. Receptors were obtained from a woman aged 18-29 years with Graves' ophthalmopathy.

The CDR3 region has the DNA TGCAGCGTTGAAGAAGGGGCTATTCCGGGACAGGGGGCGGGCTACACCTTC. As protein: CSVEEGAIPGQGAGYTF. V is TRBV29-1 and J is TRBJ1-2; 12 bases align to TRBD1. This CDR3 region has 17 residues. Germline CDR1 reads SQVTM; CDR2 reads ANQGSEA. The V segment lost 0 bases and the J segment 8 bases; nucleotides outside the gene matches: 13.

The chain links TRBV30 to TRBJ2-5, with TRBD2 identical over 11 bases. The CDR3 length is 15 residues. The V gene end was trimmed by 4 bases and the J gene end by 5 bases; junction bases not matched to a gene: 9. The germline V gene has CDR1 GTSNPN and CDR2 SVGIG (reference sequence). CDR3 loop: CAWNIAGGPAETQYF. The CDR3 bases are TGTGCCTGGAATATAGCGGGAGGGCCGGCGGAGACCCAGTACTTC.

This clonotype has only a few counts. The V gene is TRBV6-1, the J gene TRBJ2-1; 9 bases map to TRBD2. J lost 8 bases, V lost 5 bases, and 13 bases had no gene match. Germline V lookup: CDR1 MNHNS, CDR2 SASEGT. The CDR3 consists of 16 residues. In DNA, the CDR3 is TGTGCCAGCAGTACGCAACCGGGACTAGCTGCACATGAGCAGTTCTTC. Its protein product is CASSTQPGLAAHEQFF.

This clonotype showed up many times. CDR3 in amino acids: CASLFGSGNNEQFF. As DNA, the CDR3 is TGTGCCTCCCTGTTTGGGTCAGGGAACAATGAGCAGTTCTTC. V gene TRBV7-9 combines with J gene TRBJ2-1, with D possibly TRBD1 on 5 matching bases. This CDR3 has 14 residues. The V end was cut by 11 bases, the J end by 5 bases, with 19 bases between. Germline V gives CDR1 SEHNR, CDR2 FQNEAQ (reference sequence).

This clonotype showed up many times. The chain carries TRBV29-1 and TRBJ2-1; the D is unclear. Trimming removed 5 bases at V and 1 base at J, with 12 bases between. The CDR3 is made up of 14 amino acids. Germline V CDR1 and CDR2: SQVTM, ANQGSEA. CDR3 amino acids: CSVLLGRSYNEQFF. The CDR3 nucleotides are TGCAGCGTTCTCTTAGGACGTTCCTACAATGAGCAGTTCTTC.

This clonotype was counted ten times or more. J is TRBJ2-5 and V is TRBV20-1, with 7 bases fitting TRBD1. The J segment lost 2 bases and the V segment lost 3 bases, leaving 12 bases of the junction unmatched. The CDR3 spans 16 residues. In germline, CDR1 is DFQATT, CDR2 SNEGSKA (reference sequence). The CDR3 region has the DNA TGCAGTGCTAGTCGGAGACAGGGCCTAATTCAAGAGACCCAGTACTTC. Its protein is CSASRRQGLIQETQYF.

The J gene is TRBJ2-6, the V gene TRBV3-1; 7 bases are shared with TRBD1. There are 19 residues in the CDR3. Germline V gives CDR1 LGHDT, CDR2 YNNKEL (reference sequence). V lost 0 bases to trimming and J lost 0 bases; unmatched junction nucleotides: 8. Written as DNA, the CDR3 is TGTGCCAGCAGCCAAGATCTGACAGGGACCCTCTCTGGGGCCAACGTCCTGACTTTC. This codes for CASSQDLTGTLSGANVLTF.

This clonotype was picked up many times. DNA of the CDR3: TGTGCCATCAGTGAGTCCGGGACTAGCGGGAGGGCCCGGGAGACCCAGTACTTC. This translates into CAISESGTSGRARETQYF. The chain employs TRBV10-3 and TRBJ2-5, with 16 bases matching TRBD2. Germline assignment: CDR1 ENHRY and CDR2 SYGVKD. Trimming removed 0 bases from V and 5 bases from J; junction bases left unmatched: 6. This CDR3 is built from 18 residues.

This clonotype came up many times. V and J are TRBV7-3 and TRBJ2-7, with 8 bases matching TRBD2. V shed 5 bases and J 2 bases; nucleotides not matched to a gene: 11. CDR1 SGHTA and CDR2 FQGTGA come from the germline V gene. This CDR3 contains 16 residues. The CDR3 sequence is CASSATGSGSAYEQYF. The DNA of the CDR3 is TGTGCCAGCAGCGCAACAGGGAGCGGGAGTGCCTACGAGCAGTACTTC.